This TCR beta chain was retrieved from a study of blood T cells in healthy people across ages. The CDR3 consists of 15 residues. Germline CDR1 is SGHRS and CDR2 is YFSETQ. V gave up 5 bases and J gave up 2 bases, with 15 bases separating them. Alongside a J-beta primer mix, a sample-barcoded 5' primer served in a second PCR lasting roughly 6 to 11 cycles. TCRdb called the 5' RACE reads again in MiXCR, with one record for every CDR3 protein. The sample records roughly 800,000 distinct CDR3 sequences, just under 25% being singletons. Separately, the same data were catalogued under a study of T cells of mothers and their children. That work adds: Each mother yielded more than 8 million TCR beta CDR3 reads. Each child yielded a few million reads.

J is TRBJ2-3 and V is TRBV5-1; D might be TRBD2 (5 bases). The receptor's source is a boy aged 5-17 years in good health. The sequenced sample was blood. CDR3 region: CASRLGLPSTDTQYF. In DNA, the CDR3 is TGCGCCAGCAGACTTGGACTCCCATCCACAGATACGCAGTATTTT.